The entry below describes one T cell receptor beta chain. The investigators sampled blood at baseline, at cycle 4 day 1, and at cycle 7 day 1. Germline V gene lookup returns CDR1 MNHNY and CDR2 SVGAGI (reference sequence). CDR3 length: 15 residues. Germline trimming cut 6 bases from V and 4 bases from J; bases unmatched to any gene: 8. This sample was taken from a study of OX40 agonist ivuxolimab in advanced cancers. This table comes from immunoSEQ multiplex PCR, and its TCRdb copy is limited to in-frame clones, with some not included. This table has 90,000 to 150,000 clones, 75% to 90% appearing once.

The gene calls are TRBV6-6 and TRBJ2-5; 10 bases are shared with TRBD1. The TCR originated in an adult with an advanced solid tumor such as melanoma, head and neck, liver or kidney cancer. The sample in question was CD4+ or CD8+ T cells sorted from blood, obtained in a trial of the OX40 agonist ivuxolimab. The CDR3 nucleotides read TGTGCCAGCAGGAGACAGGGGGCGCCCCGAGAGACCCAGTACTTC. It specifies CASRRQGAPRETQYF.